The 16 T cell receptor beta chains below were found in one sample sequenced in a study of T cells in Graves' hyperthyroidism and ophthalmopathy. TCR beta CDR3 regions were amplified from RNA transcripts. Carried out on the TCR CDR3, a first-round RT-PCR used the HTBI primer set. TCRdb re-analysed the multiplex PCR reads in MiXCR, keeping a single row per CDR3 protein. The table has a few hundred thousand distinct CDR3 sequences, roughly 13% seen once. Sequencing input: blood. The source is a woman younger than 45 with Graves' hyperthyroidism that later progressed to Graves' ophthalmopathy.

This clonotype was found a few times. The chain joins TRBV20-1 to TRBJ1-5; D perhaps matches TRBD1 (5 bases). Per germline, CDR1 DFQATT and CDR2 SNEGSKA (reference sequence). The CDR3 is 14 residues long. Trimming cost V 3 bases and J 4 bases, with 13 bases left between them. The CDR3 DNA reads TGCAGTGCTAGGACCGGGACCCATAATCAGCCCCAGCATTTT. Translating gives CSARTGTHNQPQHF.

As for this clonotype: A much larger clone sits a single nucleotide away, making a read error possible. The CDR3 reads CASGYLTGTYEQYF. CDR3 sequence (DNA): TGTGCCAGCGGCTACTTGACAGGGACCTACGAGCAGTACTTC. The chain combines TRBV11-1 with TRBJ2-7; 7 nucleotides align to TRBD1. Trimming at V came to 8 bases and at J to 2 bases, leaving 9 bases not matched to a gene. Germline V gene data show CDR1 as SGHAT and CDR2 as FQDESV (reference sequence). The CDR3 contains 14 residues.

V is TRBV6-2 or TRBV6-3 and J is TRBJ2-5, with a possible D match to TRBD1 (6 bases). The germline V gene encodes CDR1 MNHEY and CDR2 SVGEGT. The CDR3 is 13 residues long. V gave up 7 bases and J gave up 2 bases, with 11 bases separating them. In DNA form, the CDR3 reads TGTGCCAGCAATCCGGACAGACAAGAGACCCAGTACTTC. Translated, it gives CASNPDRQETQYF.

Comment on this clonotype: An end of the junction differs from the germline gene, which may be a read error. The chain uses TRBV19 and TRBJ2-1; tentative D call: TRBD2 (5 bases). CDR3 length: 16 amino acids. CDR1 LNHDA and CDR2 SQIVND come from the germline V gene (reference sequence). The CDR3 reads CAGSLQIGVVYNEQFF. The CDR3 DNA follows: TGTGCCGGTAGTTTACAAATCGGGGTGGTTTACAATGAGCAGTTCTTC.

CDR3 protein: CASSDRGGLSNQPQHF. The DNA of the CDR3 is TGTGCCAGCAGTGATCGCGGGGGGTTGAGCAATCAGCCCCAGCATTTT. The chain uses TRBV6-1 and TRBJ1-5, with a tentative D call TRBD1 (5 bases). V lost 3 bases to trimming and J lost 1 base, with 13 bases between them. There are 16 residues in the CDR3. Germline V gene data show CDR1 as MNHNS and CDR2 as SASEGT.

This clonotype was detected ten times or more. This rearrangement joins TRBV3-1 to TRBJ2-3; possible D gene TRBD1, 5 bases. V lost 1 base and J 2 bases, leaving 13 bases between the germline ends. The CDR3 covers 16 residues. Germline-derived CDR1 and CDR2 are LGHDT and YNNKEL (reference sequence). The CDR3 sequence: CASSQGVGPSTDTQYF. The CDR3 DNA follows: TGTGCCAGCAGCCAAGGGGTGGGGCCCTCCACAGATACGCAGTATTTT.

The sample holds many counts of this clonotype. V usage is TRBV2 and J usage is TRBJ2-3; D is uncertain. Germline values: CDR1 SNHLY, CDR2 FYNNEI. V lost 4 bases and J lost 4, with 12 bases in between. The CDR3 totals 14 residues. The CDR3 spells CASSGSSLADTQYF. The CDR3 nucleotides are TGTGCCAGCAGTGGGTCAAGCCTGGCAGATACGCAGTATTTT.

This clonotype was counted between two and nine times. The chain links TRBV6-1 to TRBJ2-7, with 7 bases lining up with TRBD1. Germline CDR1 and CDR2: MNHNS and SASEGT. This CDR3 is 16 amino acids long. Trimming at V came to 5 bases and at J to 2 bases, leaving 12 bases not matched to a gene. This CDR3 reads CASSPPRGSRAYEQYF. In DNA, the CDR3 is TGTGCCAGCAGTCCCCCCAGGGGGAGTAGAGCCTACGAGCAGTACTTC.

This clonotype was recorded many times. The rearrangement joins TRBV5-8 to TRBJ2-7, with TRBD2 matching over 12 bases. V shed 0 bases, J shed 7 bases, and the junction held 11 bases outside the gene matches. Germline CDR1 reads SGHTS; CDR2 reads YDEGEE. This CDR3 is 17 amino acids long. The CDR3 DNA sequence: TGTGCCAGCAGCTTGGTCGGGCTAGCGGGAGGGACGGAGGAGCAGTACTTC. It is translated as CASSLVGLAGGTEEQYF.

This clonotype was seen repeatedly, ten times or more. The rearrangement uses TRBV6-2 or TRBV6-3 and TRBJ1-2, with D possibly TRBD1 on 5 matching bases. With 0 bases removed from V and 2 bases from J, the gap between germline ends came to 7 bases. Germline loops: CDR1 MNHEY, CDR2 SVGEGT. This CDR3 has 14 residues. CDR3 nucleotide sequence: TGTGCCAGCAGTTACTCGGACACAAACTATGGCTACACCTTC. Protein sequence: CASSYSDTNYGYTF.

This clonotype was seen at least ten times. The V gene is TRBV7-3, the J gene TRBJ2-2, with D tentatively TRBD2 (5 bases). Per the germline V gene, CDR1 is SGHTA and CDR2 is FQGTGA. This CDR3 is built from 15 residues. The V and J ends lost 5 bases and 3 bases respectively, with 13 bases between them. CDR3 sequence reads: CASSGAVRDTGELFF. In nucleotides, the CDR3 is TGTGCCAGCAGCGGAGCGGTGAGGGACACCGGGGAGCTGTTTTTT.

This chain links TRBV7-9 with TRBJ2-5, with a possible D match to TRBD2 (5 bases). The CDR3 loop spans 16 amino acids. V shed 1 base and J shed 2 bases, with 14 bases lying between them. Germline V gives CDR1 SEHNR, CDR2 FQNEAQ (reference sequence). CDR3 region: CASSLEEGFLQETQYF. CDR3 in DNA: TGTGCCAGCAGCTTAGAAGAGGGCTTCCTTCAAGAGACCCAGTACTTC.

On this clonotype: With a much larger clone just one base away, this may be a read error. V is TRBV7-8 and J is TRBJ2-2; TRBD2 matches at 11 bases. The CDR3 is made up of 18 amino acids. Germline V gives CDR1 SGHVS, CDR2 FQNEAQ. The CDR3 loop reads CASSFASSGGTNTGELIF. CDR3 DNA: TGTGCCAGCAGCTTCGCCTCTAGCGGGGGGACGAACACCGGGGAGCTGATTTTT.

This clonotype was observed at least ten times. V usage is TRBV20-1 and J usage is TRBJ2-7; tentatively, D is TRBD1 or TRBD2 (5 bases each). From germline, CDR1 is DFQATT and CDR2 SNEGSKA (reference sequence). CDR3 length: 15 residues. Between the trimmed V and J ends, which lost 5 bases and 0 bases, there was a span of 17 bases. The CDR3 is CSAAAPGRRSYEQYF. Written as DNA, the CDR3 is TGCAGTGCTGCGGCCCCGGGGCGGCGCTCCTACGAGCAGTACTTC.

This clonotype was detected ten times or more. The rearrangement uses TRBV18 and TRBJ2-7; 10 nucleotides line up with TRBD1. CDR1 KGHSH and CDR2 LQKENI come from the germline V gene. V lost 0 bases, J lost 2 bases, and 7 bases stayed unmatched. This CDR3 region has 17 residues. For the CDR3, the DNA is TGTGCCAGCTCACCACCGGGTTCGGGACAGGGGACCTACGAGCAGTACTTC. Its protein is CASSPPGSGQGTYEQYF. The full variable domain, completed using reference TRBV18 and TRBJ2-7, is NAGVMQNPRHLVRRRGQEARLRCSPMKGHSHVYWYRQLPEEGLKFMVYLQKENIIDESGMPKERFSAEFPKEGPSILRIQQVVRGDSAAYFCASSPPGSGQGTYEQYFGPGTRLTVT.

This clonotype was seen ten or more times. The chain carries TRBV10-2 and TRBJ2-1; perhaps TRBD1 as D (8 bases). CDR3 length: 18 amino acids. V lost 10 bases and J 5 bases, leaving 30 bases between the germline ends. The germline CDR1 and CDR2 sequences are WSHSY and SAAADI. The CDR3 DNA is TGCGCCACCTTCCCACTGGGCCCAGCGGGACAGGAGAACAATGAGCAGTTCTTC. This translates into CATFPLGPAGQENNEQFF.